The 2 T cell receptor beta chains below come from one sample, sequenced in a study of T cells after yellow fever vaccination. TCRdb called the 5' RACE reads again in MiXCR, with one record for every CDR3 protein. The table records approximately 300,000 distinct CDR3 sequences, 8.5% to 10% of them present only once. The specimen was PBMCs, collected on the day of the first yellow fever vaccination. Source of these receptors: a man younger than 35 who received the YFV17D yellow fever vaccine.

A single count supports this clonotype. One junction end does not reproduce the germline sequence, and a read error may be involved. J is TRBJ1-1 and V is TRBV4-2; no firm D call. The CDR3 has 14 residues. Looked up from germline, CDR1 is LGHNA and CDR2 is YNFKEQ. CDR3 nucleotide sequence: TGTGCCATCAGCCCCGGGCTAACGAACACTGAAGCTTTCTTT. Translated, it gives CAISPGLTNTEAFF.

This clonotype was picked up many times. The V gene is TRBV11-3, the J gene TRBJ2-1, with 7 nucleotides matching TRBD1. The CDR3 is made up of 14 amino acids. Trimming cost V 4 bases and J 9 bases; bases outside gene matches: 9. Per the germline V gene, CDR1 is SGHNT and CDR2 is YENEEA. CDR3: CASSSLTGYGEQFF. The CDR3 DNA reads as TGTGCCAGCAGCTCCCTGACAGGGTACGGTGAGCAGTTCTTC.